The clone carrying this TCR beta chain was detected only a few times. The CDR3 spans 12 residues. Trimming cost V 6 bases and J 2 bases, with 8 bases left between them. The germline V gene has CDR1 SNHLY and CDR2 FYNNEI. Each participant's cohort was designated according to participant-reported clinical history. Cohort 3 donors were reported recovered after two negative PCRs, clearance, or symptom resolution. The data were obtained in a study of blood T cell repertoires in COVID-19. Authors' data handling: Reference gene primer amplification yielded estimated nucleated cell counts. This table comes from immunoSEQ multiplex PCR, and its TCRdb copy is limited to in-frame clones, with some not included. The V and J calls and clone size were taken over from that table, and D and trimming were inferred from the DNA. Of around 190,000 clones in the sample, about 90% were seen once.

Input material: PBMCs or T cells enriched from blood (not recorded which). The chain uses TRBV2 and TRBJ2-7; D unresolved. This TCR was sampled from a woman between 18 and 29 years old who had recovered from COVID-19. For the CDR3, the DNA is TGTGCCAGCAGACGGGTTACCTACGAGCAGTACTTC. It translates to CASRRVTYEQYF.